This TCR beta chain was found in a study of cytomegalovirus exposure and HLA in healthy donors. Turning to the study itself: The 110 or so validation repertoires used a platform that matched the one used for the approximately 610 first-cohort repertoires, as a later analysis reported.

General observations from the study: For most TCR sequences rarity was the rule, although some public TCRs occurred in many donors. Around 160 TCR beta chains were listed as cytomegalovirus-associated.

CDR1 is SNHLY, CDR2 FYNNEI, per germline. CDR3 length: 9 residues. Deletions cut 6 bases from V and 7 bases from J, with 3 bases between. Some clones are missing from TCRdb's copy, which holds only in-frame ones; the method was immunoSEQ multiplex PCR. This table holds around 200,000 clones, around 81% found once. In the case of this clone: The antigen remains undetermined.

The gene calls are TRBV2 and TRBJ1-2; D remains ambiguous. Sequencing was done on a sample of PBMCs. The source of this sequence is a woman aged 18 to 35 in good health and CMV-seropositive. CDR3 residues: CASRRGYTF. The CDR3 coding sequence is TGTGCCAGCAGGCGTGGCTACACCTTC.